The rows below give T cell receptor beta chains drawn from one sample of a study of TIL therapy for anti-PD-1-resistant metastatic lung cancer. Sequencing was performed with immunoSEQ multiplex PCR; in TCRdb, only in-frame clones are kept and a portion is missing. The repertoire consists of about 52,000 clones, with 65% to 80% occurring once and the leading ten covering 4.8%. The specimen comprised blood, sampled at baseline. The origin of the receptors is a woman between 30 and 80 years old with non-small cell lung cancer. Each CDR3 is given with its conserved first and last residue. A D gene is named only where the DNA matches it firmly. Size is stated for part of the rows, as once, few or many counts, or as a class when the clone is expanded.

d_call: .; v_call: TRBV11-2; clone_size: .; j_call: TRBJ2-3; cdr3_nt: TGTGCCAGCAGCTTAGTCCCTACTAGGACAGATACGCAGTATTTT; cdr3_aa: CASSLVPTRTDTQYF
d_call: .; v_call: TRBV29-1; clone_size: .; j_call: TRBJ2-3; cdr3_nt: TGCAGCGTGGCGACTAGTCAAGATACGCAGTATTTT; cdr3_aa: CSVATSQDTQYF
d_call: .; v_call: TRBV13; clone_size: .; j_call: TRBJ2-7; cdr3_nt: TGTGCCAGCAGCCCAGGGTCCGGTTACGAGCAGTACTTC; cdr3_aa: CASSPGSGYEQYF
d_call: .; v_call: TRBV5-1; clone_size: once; j_call: TRBJ1-5; cdr3_nt: TGCGCCAGCAGCTTAGGTTCAGGCGAAGGTCAGCCCCAGCATTTT; cdr3_aa: CASSLGSGEGQPQHF
d_call: .; v_call: TRBV9; clone_size: few; j_call: TRBJ1-2; cdr3_nt: TGTGCCAGCAGCGTCTCAGGGATGGGTGGCTACACCTTC; cdr3_aa: CASSVSGMGGYTF
d_call: .; v_call: TRBV2; clone_size: .; j_call: TRBJ1-2; cdr3_nt: TGTGCCAGCAGGGGGCAGGAGGGGTTCTATGGCTACACCTTC; cdr3_aa: CASRGQEGFYGYTF
d_call: TRBD1; v_call: TRBV11-2; clone_size: few; j_call: TRBJ1-4; cdr3_nt: TGTGCCAGCAGCTTTGGACCGGGACAGGGACATGAAAAACTGTTTTTT; cdr3_aa: CASSFGPGQGHEKLFF
d_call: .; v_call: TRBV6-1; clone_size: .; j_call: TRBJ2-3; cdr3_nt: TGTGCCAGCAGTGCCGGGATCACAGATACGCAGTATTTT; cdr3_aa: CASSAGITDTQYF
d_call: .; v_call: TRBV30; clone_size: .; j_call: TRBJ2-7; cdr3_nt: TGTGCCTGGAGCTCTGGTGTATCCTACGAGCAGTACTTC; cdr3_aa: CAWSSGVSYEQYF
d_call: TRBD2; v_call: TRBV7-9; clone_size: .; j_call: TRBJ2-3; cdr3_nt: TGTGCCAGCAGCTTAAGATTAGCGGGAGACACAGATACGCAGTATTTT; cdr3_aa: CASSLRLAGDTDTQYF
d_call: TRBD2; v_call: TRBV6-5; clone_size: .; j_call: TRBJ2-7; cdr3_nt: TGTGCCAGCAGTTACTCAAGGACTAGCGGGTACGAGCAGTACTTC; cdr3_aa: CASSYSRTSGYEQYF
d_call: .; v_call: TRBV19; clone_size: .; j_call: TRBJ2-5; cdr3_nt: TGTGCCAGTAGTATAGGTCAGGATTTTCAGGGGGAGACCCAGTACTTC; cdr3_aa: CASSIGQDFQGETQYF
d_call: .; v_call: TRBV9; clone_size: few; j_call: TRBJ1-2; cdr3_nt: TGTGCCAGCAGCGGATCCAACAGGGTCTATGGCTACACCTTC; cdr3_aa: CASSGSNRVYGYTF